Following are 3 T cell receptor beta chains from one sample sequenced in a study of cytomegalovirus exposure and HLA in healthy donors. Method: immunoSEQ multiplex PCR; TCRdb's copy keeps in-frame clones and lacks some. Of about 160,000 clones listed, 80% to 90% are singletons. Sample: PBMCs. The receptors were sampled from a young woman in good health and CMV-seronegative.

This clone has only one observation. This chain joins TRBV15 and TRBJ2-3; 10 bases are a match to TRBD2. V dropped 9 bases and J dropped 1; count of bases not matched to a gene: 1. The CDR3 is 13 amino acids. CDR1 and CDR2 from the germline V gene are LNHNV and YYDKDF (reference sequence). The CDR3 protein is CATTSGRTDTQYF. CDR3 DNA: TGTGCCACGACTAGCGGGCGCACAGATACGCAGTATTTT.

The chain recombines TRBV5-6 with TRBJ1-4, with a tentative D call TRBD1 (5 bases). Germline assignment: CDR1 SGHDT and CDR2 YYEEEE. Trimming cost V 7 bases and J 8 bases, with 18 bases left between them. The CDR3 length is 14 residues. The CDR3 loop is CASEIAGVGEKLFF. DNA of the CDR3: TGTGCCAGCGAGATCGCGGGGGTTGGGGAAAAACTGTTTTTT.

The J gene is TRBJ2-2, the V gene TRBV9, with 12 bases fitting TRBD2. Germline trimming cut 3 bases from V and 4 bases from J; bases unmatched to any gene: 4. The CDR3 consists of 16 residues. Per the germline V gene, CDR1 is SGDLS and CDR2 is YYNGEE. CDR3 protein: CASSAGLAGFTGELFF. CDR3 bases: TGTGCCAGCAGCGCGGGACTAGCGGGTTTCACCGGGGAGCTGTTTTTT.